The rows below give T cell receptor beta chains drawn from one sample of a study of blood T cell repertoires in COVID-19. Sequenced by immunoSEQ multiplex PCR; TCRdb stores in-frame clones only, minus some. This sample has some 130,000 clones, with 70% to 80% found just once. Sample: peripheral blood. The receptors derive from an elderly woman with acute or convalescent COVID-19. Both conserved end residues are part of each CDR3. Fields, in order: V gene, J gene, clone size, D gene, CDR3 DNA, CDR3 protein. D genes are given only for firm matches. Clone size, where shown, is once, few, many, or a class for clones that have expanded.

v_gene: TRBV27; j_gene: TRBJ1-1; abundance: .; d_gene: .; CDR3nt: TGTGCCAGCTCAAGAAGGGGAAACACTGAAGCTTTCTTT; CDR3aa: CASSRRGNTEAFF
v_gene: TRBV3-1/TRBV3-2; j_gene: TRBJ2-1; abundance: .; d_gene: TRBD2; CDR3nt: TGTGCCAGCAGCCCTAGACTAGCGGGAGACAATGAGCAGTTCTTC; CDR3aa: CASSPRLAGDNEQFF
v_gene: TRBV10-3; j_gene: TRBJ1-5; abundance: few; d_gene: TRBD1; CDR3nt: TGTGCCATCAGTGCCGGGACAGGTAAAAGTCAGCCCCAGCATTTT; CDR3aa: CAISAGTGKSQPQHF
v_gene: TRBV7-3; j_gene: TRBJ2-3; abundance: .; d_gene: .; CDR3nt: TGTGCCAGCAGCTTATTTCCGGGAGAGGATACGCAGTATTTT; CDR3aa: CASSLFPGEDTQYF
v_gene: TRBV25-1; j_gene: TRBJ2-7; abundance: once; d_gene: .; CDR3nt: TGTGCCAGCACTAGCCCCTACGAGCAGTACTTC; CDR3aa: CASTSPYEQYF
v_gene: TRBV6-2/TRBV6-3; j_gene: TRBJ2-5; abundance: .; d_gene: .; CDR3nt: TGTGCCAGCAGTTACGAGGCCGCCCAGTACTTC; CDR3aa: CASSYEAAQYF
v_gene: TRBV2; j_gene: TRBJ1-5; abundance: .; d_gene: TRBD1; CDR3nt: TGTGCCATATCGACAGGGGTCGTTCAGCCCCAGCATTTT; CDR3aa: CAISTGVVQPQHF
v_gene: TRBV2; j_gene: TRBJ1-2; abundance: .; d_gene: .; CDR3nt: TGTGCCAGCAGGCGGGCAGAATCAGGAGGCTACACCTTC; CDR3aa: CASRRAESGGYTF
v_gene: TRBV3-1/TRBV3-2; j_gene: TRBJ2-5; abundance: .; d_gene: .; CDR3nt: TGTGCCAGCAGCCAAGTAGGAGTGAGCGGGCCTTTCCAAGAGACCCAGTACTTC; CDR3aa: CASSQVGVSGPFQETQYF
v_gene: TRBV28; j_gene: TRBJ2-7; abundance: .; d_gene: TRBD1; CDR3nt: TGTGCCAGCAGGACAGGGGCGGTCTACGAGCAGTACTTC; CDR3aa: CASRTGAVYEQYF
v_gene: TRBV15; j_gene: TRBJ2-3; abundance: .; d_gene: TRBD2; CDR3nt: TGTGCCACCAGCAGAGATCTAGCGGGGATCACAGATACGCAGTATTTT; CDR3aa: CATSRDLAGITDTQYF
v_gene: TRBV18; j_gene: TRBJ2-5; abundance: .; d_gene: .; CDR3nt: TGTGCCAGCTCACCACGGGTCGCGGCAGAGACCCAGTACTTC; CDR3aa: CASSPRVAAETQYF
v_gene: TRBV5-1; j_gene: TRBJ2-6; abundance: .; d_gene: TRBD2; CDR3nt: TGCGCCAGCAGCTTGGCGGGGGGCTCTGGGGCCAACGTCCTGACTTTC; CDR3aa: CASSLAGGSGANVLTF
v_gene: TRBV19; j_gene: TRBJ1-5; abundance: .; d_gene: TRBD1; CDR3nt: TGTGCCAGTACCTACAGGGGTAGCAATCAGCCCCAGCATTTT; CDR3aa: CASTYRGSNQPQHF
v_gene: TRBV5-4; j_gene: TRBJ2-1; abundance: .; d_gene: TRBD2; CDR3nt: TGTGCCAGCAGCCCGACTAGCGGGGGGGCTTCCTACAATGAGCAGTTCTTC; CDR3aa: CASSPTSGGASYNEQFF
v_gene: TRBV4-3; j_gene: TRBJ2-3; abundance: .; d_gene: TRBD2; CDR3nt: TGCGCCAGCAGCCAAGTAACGACTAGCGGCACAGATACGCAGTATTTT; CDR3aa: CASSQVTTSGTDTQYF
v_gene: TRBV6-2/TRBV6-3; j_gene: TRBJ2-1; abundance: .; d_gene: TRBD1; CDR3nt: TGTGCCAGCAGTTACATGGACAGGATGAATGAGCAGTTCTTC; CDR3aa: CASSYMDRMNEQFF
v_gene: TRBV30; j_gene: TRBJ1-4; abundance: once; d_gene: .; CDR3nt: TGTGCCTGGAATTCTATTGCAACTAATGAAAAACTGTTTTTT; CDR3aa: CAWNSIATNEKLFF
v_gene: TRBV2; j_gene: TRBJ2-7; abundance: many; d_gene: .; CDR3nt: TGTGCCAGCAGTGCCCGGACAGTCCCTCTCTCCGAGCAGTACTTC; CDR3aa: CASSARTVPLSEQYF
v_gene: TRBV24-1; j_gene: TRBJ2-1; abundance: once; d_gene: .; CDR3nt: TGTGCCACCCGCGGCCCCGCGTACAATGAGCAGTTCTTC; CDR3aa: CATRGPAYNEQFF
v_gene: TRBV9; j_gene: TRBJ2-7; abundance: .; d_gene: TRBD1; CDR3nt: TGTGCCAGCAGCACTCGGACAGGGGAAAAAGACGAGCAGTACTTC; CDR3aa: CASSTRTGEKDEQYF
v_gene: TRBV6-5; j_gene: TRBJ2-5; abundance: .; d_gene: TRBD1; CDR3nt: TGTGCCAGCACAATAGGGGGCAATCATGAGACCCAGTACTTC; CDR3aa: CASTIGGNHETQYF
v_gene: TRBV7-2; j_gene: TRBJ2-2; abundance: .; d_gene: TRBD1; CDR3nt: TGTGCCAGCAGCTTCGGACAGGGGGCCACCGGGGAGCTGTTTTTT; CDR3aa: CASSFGQGATGELFF
v_gene: TRBV24-1; j_gene: TRBJ1-2; abundance: .; d_gene: TRBD1; CDR3nt: TGTGCCACCAGTGACCCGGGACAGTACTATGGCTACACCTTC; CDR3aa: CATSDPGQYYGYTF
v_gene: TRBV12-3/TRBV12-4; j_gene: TRBJ1-1; abundance: .; d_gene: .; CDR3nt: TGTGCCAGCAGTTTCGCAGGGAACACTGAAGCTTTCTTT; CDR3aa: CASSFAGNTEAFF
v_gene: TRBV2; j_gene: TRBJ2-4; abundance: few; d_gene: .; CDR3nt: TGTGCCAGCACCGCGACTTCCAAAAACATTCAGTACTTC; CDR3aa: CASTATSKNIQYF
v_gene: TRBV6-5; j_gene: TRBJ1-1; abundance: once; d_gene: .; CDR3nt: TGTGCCGTACTTCCGGGATTCGCTATGAACACTGAAGCTTTCTTT; CDR3aa: CAVLPGFAMNTEAFF
v_gene: TRBV19; j_gene: TRBJ1-5; abundance: .; d_gene: .; CDR3nt: TGTGCCAGTAGTCTCGACAGGAGCAATCAGCCCCAGCATTTT; CDR3aa: CASSLDRSNQPQHF
v_gene: TRBV4-3; j_gene: TRBJ2-2; abundance: .; d_gene: .; CDR3nt: TGCGCCAGCAGCCAAGATATGTTTTTTGGGAAGGGGACCGGGGAGCTGTTTTTT; CDR3aa: CASSQDMFFGKGTGELFF
v_gene: TRBV29-1; j_gene: TRBJ1-1; abundance: .; d_gene: TRBD1; CDR3nt: TGCAGCGTTGAAAGGCAGGGGGCCGTAGCTTTCTTT; CDR3aa: CSVERQGAVAFF
v_gene: TRBV5-1; j_gene: TRBJ2-7; abundance: .; d_gene: TRBD1; CDR3nt: TGCGCCAGCAGCTTGCCGGGACAGAACTACGAGCAGTACTTC; CDR3aa: CASSLPGQNYEQYF
v_gene: TRBV19; j_gene: TRBJ1-3; abundance: .; d_gene: .; CDR3nt: TGTGCCAGTAGTATGCTGGTATCCAGCTCTGGAAACACCATATATTTT; CDR3aa: CASSMLVSSSGNTIYF
v_gene: TRBV4-3; j_gene: TRBJ2-1; abundance: .; d_gene: .; CDR3nt: TGCGCCAGCAGCCAAGACGGGGTAGTTTTTCGTGAGCAGTTCTTC; CDR3aa: CASSQDGVVFREQFF
v_gene: TRBV12-3/TRBV12-4; j_gene: TRBJ1-1; abundance: few; d_gene: .; CDR3nt: TGTGCCAGCAGTGCACAGGGGAACACTGAAGCTTTCTTT; CDR3aa: CASSAQGNTEAFF
v_gene: TRBV5-1; j_gene: TRBJ1-1; abundance: .; d_gene: .; CDR3nt: TGCGCCAGCAGCTGGGGGCAGAACGAGAACACTGAAGCTTTCTTT; CDR3aa: CASSWGQNENTEAFF
v_gene: TRBV5-1; j_gene: TRBJ2-5; abundance: .; d_gene: TRBD2; CDR3nt: TGCGCCAGCAGTTACGGACTAGCGGGAAGAGAGACCCAGTACTTC; CDR3aa: CASSYGLAGRETQYF
v_gene: TRBV28; j_gene: TRBJ1-1; abundance: .; d_gene: .; CDR3nt: TGTGCCAGCAGTTTAGTGCCGACAAGGGGGAACACTGAAGCTTTCTTT; CDR3aa: CASSLVPTRGNTEAFF
v_gene: TRBV30; j_gene: TRBJ2-7; abundance: once; d_gene: TRBD1; CDR3nt: TGTGCCTGGAGTGGGGGACAGGGAAACCACGAGCAGTACTTC; CDR3aa: CAWSGGQGNHEQYF
v_gene: TRBV6-1; j_gene: TRBJ1-4; abundance: .; d_gene: .; CDR3nt: TGTGCCAGCAGTGACAGGGGTATTGATGAAAAACTGTTTTTT; CDR3aa: CASSDRGIDEKLFF
v_gene: TRBV5-4; j_gene: TRBJ2-3; abundance: .; d_gene: .; CDR3nt: TGTGCCAGCAGCTTGAGCACCCGAGCGGATACGCAGTATTTT; CDR3aa: CASSLSTRADTQYF
v_gene: TRBV5-1; j_gene: TRBJ2-1; abundance: .; d_gene: TRBD2; CDR3nt: TGCGCCAGCATGCTAGCGGTCTCCTACAATGAGCAGTTCTTC; CDR3aa: CASMLAVSYNEQFF
v_gene: TRBV19; j_gene: TRBJ1-1; abundance: .; d_gene: .; CDR3nt: TGTGCCAGTAGCCCCGGAGGGGTGAACACTGAAGCTTTCTTT; CDR3aa: CASSPGGVNTEAFF
v_gene: TRBV15; j_gene: TRBJ1-2; abundance: .; d_gene: .; CDR3nt: TGTGCCACCAGCAGAGAGGGAGGGAACTATGGCTACACCTTC; CDR3aa: CATSREGGNYGYTF
v_gene: TRBV2; j_gene: TRBJ2-1; abundance: .; d_gene: .; CDR3nt: TGTGCCAGCAGTGCCTTTAGCGCCGGGTTTTCCAATGAGCAGTTCTTC; CDR3aa: CASSAFSAGFSNEQFF
v_gene: TRBV19; j_gene: TRBJ2-5; abundance: .; d_gene: TRBD1; CDR3nt: TGTGCCAGTAGGGGACAGGGCGGACCAGAGACCCAGTACTTC; CDR3aa: CASRGQGGPETQYF
v_gene: TRBV9; j_gene: TRBJ2-1; abundance: .; d_gene: .; CDR3nt: TGTGCCAGCAGCGTATCAGGGGTCTCCTACAATGAGCAGTTCTTC; CDR3aa: CASSVSGVSYNEQFF
v_gene: TRBV12-3/TRBV12-4; j_gene: TRBJ2-4; abundance: .; d_gene: .; CDR3nt: TGTGCCAGCAGTTTCTCGACGGGCATTCAGTACTTC; CDR3aa: CASSFSTGIQYF
v_gene: TRBV18; j_gene: TRBJ1-2; abundance: .; d_gene: .; CDR3nt: TGTGCCAGCTCATCGACACGCTCTGACCGGTACACCTTC; CDR3aa: CASSSTRSDRYTF
v_gene: TRBV19; j_gene: TRBJ1-3; abundance: few; d_gene: .; CDR3nt: TGTGCCAGTAGTATCCAAGCGAACTCTGGAAACACCATATATTTT; CDR3aa: CASSIQANSGNTIYF
v_gene: TRBV29-1; j_gene: TRBJ1-2; abundance: few; d_gene: .; CDR3nt: TGCAGCGTTGAAGATACCCCCGGCTATGGCTACACCTTC; CDR3aa: CSVEDTPGYGYTF
v_gene: TRBV2; j_gene: TRBJ2-7; abundance: few; d_gene: TRBD2; CDR3nt: TGTGCCAGCAAATTAGCGGGAGGGCCCCGCGAGCAGTACTTC; CDR3aa: CASKLAGGPREQYF
v_gene: TRBV4-2; j_gene: TRBJ2-2; abundance: .; d_gene: .; CDR3nt: TGTGCCAGCAGCCAGGTGCTAGCGAAACCCACCGGGGAGCTGTTTTTT; CDR3aa: CASSQVLAKPTGELFF
v_gene: TRBV12-3/TRBV12-4; j_gene: TRBJ2-5; abundance: .; d_gene: .; CDR3nt: TGTGCCAGCAGTTTAGGGCAGACCCAGTACTTC; CDR3aa: CASSLGQTQYF
v_gene: TRBV5-6; j_gene: TRBJ1-5; abundance: .; d_gene: .; CDR3nt: TGTGCCAGCAGCTTGGGCGGGGGCGCGGGCAATCAGCCCCAGCATTTT; CDR3aa: CASSLGGGAGNQPQHF
v_gene: TRBV6-6; j_gene: TRBJ2-3; abundance: .; d_gene: TRBD2; CDR3nt: TGTGCCAGCAGTTACTTAGCGGGGACGATAGATACGCAGTATTTT; CDR3aa: CASSYLAGTIDTQYF
v_gene: TRBV30; j_gene: TRBJ1-1; abundance: few; d_gene: .; CDR3nt: TGTGCCTGGACCCGGACAGTATCTGCCACTGAAGCTTTCTTT; CDR3aa: CAWTRTVSATEAFF
v_gene: TRBV28; j_gene: TRBJ2-5; abundance: .; d_gene: .; CDR3nt: TGTGCCAGCAGTGCCGTCAGAGAGACCCAGTACTTC; CDR3aa: CASSAVRETQYF
v_gene: TRBV7-9; j_gene: TRBJ1-5; abundance: .; d_gene: .; CDR3nt: TGTGCCAGCAGCTCAACTACTAACAGGATACTACCCCAGCATTTT; CDR3aa: CASSSTTNRILPQHF
v_gene: TRBV3-1/TRBV3-2; j_gene: TRBJ1-5; abundance: .; d_gene: .; CDR3nt: TGTGCCAGCAGCCCCTCCGGGGGGGCGTTAGGGGGTCAGCCCCAGCATTTT; CDR3aa: CASSPSGGALGGQPQHF
v_gene: TRBV28; j_gene: TRBJ2-5; abundance: .; d_gene: .; CDR3nt: TGTGCCAGCAGTCCCCCGGGTTTGTCGCGTGTTCAAGAGACCCAGTACTTC; CDR3aa: CASSPPGLSRVQETQYF